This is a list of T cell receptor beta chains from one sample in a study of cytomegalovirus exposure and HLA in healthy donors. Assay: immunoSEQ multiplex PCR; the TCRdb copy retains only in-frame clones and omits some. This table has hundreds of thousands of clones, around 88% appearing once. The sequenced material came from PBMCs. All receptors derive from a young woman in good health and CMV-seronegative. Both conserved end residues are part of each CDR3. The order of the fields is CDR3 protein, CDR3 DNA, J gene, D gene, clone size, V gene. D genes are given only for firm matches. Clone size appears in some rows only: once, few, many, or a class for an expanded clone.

CASTTGVAYYEQYF	TGTGCCAGCACCACCGGGGTGGCGTATTACGAGCAGTACTTC	TRBJ2-7	NA	NA	TRBV5-6
CASSQWDNSYEQYF	TGCGCCAGCAGCCAGTGGGACAACTCCTACGAGCAGTACTTC	TRBJ2-7	NA	NA	TRBV4-1
CASSGGTGRPHNEQFF	TGTGCCAGCAGTGGGGGGACAGGGAGACCCCACAATGAGCAGTTCTTC	TRBJ2-1	TRBD1	NA	TRBV27
CASSLSGQLFTDTQYF	TGTGCCAGCAGTTTATCGGGACAGCTTTTTACAGATACGCAGTATTTT	TRBJ2-3	TRBD1	NA	TRBV27
CASSPKAGGRRETQYF	TGTGCCAGCAGCCCGAAGGCGGGGGGGCGAAGAGAGACCCAGTACTTC	TRBJ2-5	TRBD2	NA	TRBV5-4
CASSRGLATTDTQYF	TGTGCCAGCAGCCGGGGACTAGCTACGACAGATACGCAGTATTTT	TRBJ2-3	TRBD2	NA	TRBV11-2
CAWSSTGATEAFF	TGTGCCTGGAGTTCGACAGGGGCCACTGAAGCTTTCTTT	TRBJ1-1	TRBD1	NA	TRBV30
CASSLYQQGFHEQYF	TGCGCCAGCAGCCTCTATCAACAGGGGTTCCACGAGCAGTACTTC	TRBJ2-7	TRBD1	NA	TRBV5-1
CASTRVGEGQPQHF	TGTGCCTCCACCCGTGTGGGGGAGGGTCAGCCCCAGCATTTT	TRBJ1-5	NA	NA	TRBV19
CASSTVHRDDYGYTF	TGTGCCAGTAGTACCGTACACAGGGATGACTATGGCTACACCTTC	TRBJ1-2	NA	NA	TRBV19
CASSLGGLSTDTQYF	TGCGCCAGCAGCTTGGGGGGACTTTCCACAGATACGCAGTATTTT	TRBJ2-3	NA	NA	TRBV5-1
CASSSRGATSGGAYYEQYF	TGTGCCAGCAGCTCCAGGGGCGCGACTAGCGGGGGGGCGTACTACGAGCAGTACTTC	TRBJ2-7	TRBD2	few	TRBV7-8
CASSSLGTGGIGGYTF	TGTGCCAGCAGTTCCTTAGGGACAGGGGGAATCGGAGGCTACACCTTC	TRBJ1-2	TRBD1	NA	TRBV27
CASSPPSGRADEQYF	TGTGCCAGCTCACCACCTAGCGGGAGGGCCGATGAGCAGTACTTC	TRBJ2-7	TRBD2	NA	TRBV18
CASSQVGTLTSGYTF	TGTGCCAGCAGCCAAGTCGGGACTTTGACGAGTGGCTACACCTTC	TRBJ1-2	NA	NA	TRBV4-2
CAILPVSSYNEQFF	TGTGCCATCCTACCGGTTAGCTCCTACAATGAGCAGTTCTTC	TRBJ2-1	NA	NA	TRBV28
CASSIKRGQETQYF	TGTGCCAGCAGCATTAAGCGGGGGCAAGAGACCCAGTACTTC	TRBJ2-5	TRBD2	NA	TRBV7-2
CASSLSGGANEQFF	TGTGCCAGCAGCTTATCCGGCGGAGCTAATGAGCAGTTCTTC	TRBJ2-1	NA	once	TRBV7-7
CASSPYPGTGLGEQYF	TGTGCCAGTAGTCCGTATCCCGGGACAGGGCTGGGCGAGCAGTACTTC	TRBJ2-7	TRBD1	NA	TRBV19
CASSLAQGAYNEQFF	TGCGCCAGCAGCTTAGCACAGGGGGCCTACAATGAGCAGTTCTTC	TRBJ2-1	TRBD1	NA	TRBV5-1
CASSPRGGGLFSTEAFF	TGTGCCAGCAGCCCTAGAGGGGGGGGGCTATTCAGCACTGAAGCTTTCTTT	TRBJ1-1	NA	NA	TRBV7-8
CSARRGETQYF	TGCAGTGCCAGAAGGGGGGAGACCCAGTACTTC	TRBJ2-5	NA	NA	TRBV20-1
CASSRTVSSYEQYF	TGTGCCAGCAGTCGGACTGTGAGCTCCTACGAGCAGTACTTC	TRBJ2-7	NA	NA	TRBV27
CASSGSGAYNEQFF	TGTGCCAGCAGCGGTAGCGGGGCGTACAATGAGCAGTTCTTC	TRBJ2-1	TRBD2	NA	TRBV9
CASSLKRAQYF	TGTGCCAGCAGCTTAAAGCGGGCCCAGTACTTC	TRBJ2-5	NA	once	TRBV7-2
CATRPPGQGNTGELFF	TGTGCCACCAGACCGCCGGGACAGGGGAACACCGGGGAGCTGTTTTTT	TRBJ2-2	TRBD1	NA	TRBV15
CASSLLLADQETQYF	TGTGCCAGCAGCTTACTTCTAGCAGACCAAGAGACCCAGTACTTC	TRBJ2-5	NA	NA	TRBV7-9
CASSPQSGTSYEQYF	TGTGCCAGCAGCCCGCAGAGCGGAACATCCTACGAGCAGTACTTC	TRBJ2-7	NA	once	TRBV7-2
CASSAGTSRTYEQYF	TGTGCCAGCAGCGCTGGGACTTCCAGAACCTACGAGCAGTACTTC	TRBJ2-7	NA	NA	TRBV5-8
CASSLAGAINEQFF	TGCGCCAGCAGTCTAGCGGGAGCTATCAATGAGCAGTTCTTC	TRBJ2-1	TRBD2	NA	TRBV5-1